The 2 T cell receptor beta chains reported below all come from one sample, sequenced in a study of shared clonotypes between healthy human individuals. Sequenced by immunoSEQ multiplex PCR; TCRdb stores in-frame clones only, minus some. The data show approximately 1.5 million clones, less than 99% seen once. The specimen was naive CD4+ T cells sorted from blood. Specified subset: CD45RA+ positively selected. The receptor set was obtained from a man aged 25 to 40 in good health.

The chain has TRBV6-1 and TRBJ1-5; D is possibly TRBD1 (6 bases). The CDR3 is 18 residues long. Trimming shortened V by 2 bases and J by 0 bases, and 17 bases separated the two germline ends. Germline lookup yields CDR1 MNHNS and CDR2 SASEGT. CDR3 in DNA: TGTGCCAGCAGTGAACGTTTCTGGACAGCTGTTAGCAATCAGCCCCAGCATTTT. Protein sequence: CASSERFWTAVSNQPQHF.

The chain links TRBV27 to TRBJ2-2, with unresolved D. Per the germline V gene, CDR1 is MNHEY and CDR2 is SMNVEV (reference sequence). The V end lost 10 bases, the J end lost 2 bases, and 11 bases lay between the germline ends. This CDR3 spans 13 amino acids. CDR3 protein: CATTDTNTGELFF. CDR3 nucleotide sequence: TGTGCCACCACTGACACTAACACCGGGGAGCTGTTTTTT.